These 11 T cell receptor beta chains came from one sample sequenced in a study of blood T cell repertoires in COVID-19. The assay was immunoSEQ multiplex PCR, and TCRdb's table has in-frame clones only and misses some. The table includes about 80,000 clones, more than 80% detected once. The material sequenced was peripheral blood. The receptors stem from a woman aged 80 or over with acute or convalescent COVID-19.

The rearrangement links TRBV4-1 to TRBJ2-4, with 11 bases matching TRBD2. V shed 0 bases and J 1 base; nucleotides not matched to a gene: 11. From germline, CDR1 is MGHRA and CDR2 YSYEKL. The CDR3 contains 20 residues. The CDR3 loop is CASSQDPASGGLGAKNIQYF. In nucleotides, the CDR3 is TGCGCCAGCAGCCAAGATCCGGCTAGCGGGGGGTTGGGGGCCAAAAACATTCAGTACTTC.

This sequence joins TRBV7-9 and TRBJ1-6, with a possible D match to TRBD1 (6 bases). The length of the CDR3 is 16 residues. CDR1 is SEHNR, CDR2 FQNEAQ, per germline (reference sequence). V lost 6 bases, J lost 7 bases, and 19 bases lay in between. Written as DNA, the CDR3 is TGTGCCAGCAGGTTGACCCCGGACAGTCTGAATTCACCCCTCCACTTT. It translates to CASRLTPDSLNSPLHF.

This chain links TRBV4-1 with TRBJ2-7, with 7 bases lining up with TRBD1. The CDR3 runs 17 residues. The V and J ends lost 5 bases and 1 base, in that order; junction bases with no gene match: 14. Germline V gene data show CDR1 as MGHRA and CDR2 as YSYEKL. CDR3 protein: CASSDWLKTGPSYEQYF. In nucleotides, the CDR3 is TGCGCCAGCAGCGATTGGTTGAAGACAGGGCCGTCCTACGAGCAGTACTTC.

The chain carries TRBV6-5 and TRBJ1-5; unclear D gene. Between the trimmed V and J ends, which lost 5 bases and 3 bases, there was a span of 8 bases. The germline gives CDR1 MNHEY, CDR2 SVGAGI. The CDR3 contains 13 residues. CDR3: CASSMRVNQPQHF. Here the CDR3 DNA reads TGTGCCAGCAGTATGAGAGTCAATCAGCCCCAGCATTTT.

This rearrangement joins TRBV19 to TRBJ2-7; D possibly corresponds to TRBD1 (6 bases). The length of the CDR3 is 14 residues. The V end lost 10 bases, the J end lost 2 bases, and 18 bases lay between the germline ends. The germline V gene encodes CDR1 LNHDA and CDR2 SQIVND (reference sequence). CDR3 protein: CAKTKPGQAYEQYF. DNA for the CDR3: TGTGCCAAAACGAAGCCGGGACAAGCCTACGAGCAGTACTTC.

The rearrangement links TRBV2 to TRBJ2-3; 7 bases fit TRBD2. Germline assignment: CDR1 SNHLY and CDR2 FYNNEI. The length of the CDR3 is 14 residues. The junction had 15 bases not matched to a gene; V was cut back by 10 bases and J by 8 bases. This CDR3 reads CATLEAERGATQYF. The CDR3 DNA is TGTGCCACTCTTGAGGCGGAGCGGGGAGCTACGCAGTATTTT.

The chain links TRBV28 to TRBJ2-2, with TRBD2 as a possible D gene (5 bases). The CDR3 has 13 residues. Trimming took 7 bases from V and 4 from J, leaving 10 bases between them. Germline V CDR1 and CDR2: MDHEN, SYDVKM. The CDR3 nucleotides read TGTGCCAGCAAGGGCGGAGGCACCGGGGAGCTGTTTTTT. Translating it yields CASKGGGTGELFF.

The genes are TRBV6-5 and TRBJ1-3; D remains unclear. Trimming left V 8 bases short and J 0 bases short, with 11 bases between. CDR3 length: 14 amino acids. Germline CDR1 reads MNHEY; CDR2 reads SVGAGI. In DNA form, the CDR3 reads TGTGCCAGCTTGGAGTCGCCCTCTGGAAACACCATATATTTT. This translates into CASLESPSGNTIYF.

CDR3 in amino acids: CASSLGHRANTEAFF. The CDR3, as DNA: TGTGCCAGCAGCTTAGGTCACAGGGCGAACACTGAAGCTTTCTTT. The rearrangement uses TRBV7-6 and TRBJ1-1, with D possibly TRBD1 on 6 matching bases. Germline CDR1 SGHVS, CDR2 FNYEAQ. Between the trimmed V and J ends, which lost 1 base and 1 base, there was a span of 10 bases. CDR3 length equals 15 residues.

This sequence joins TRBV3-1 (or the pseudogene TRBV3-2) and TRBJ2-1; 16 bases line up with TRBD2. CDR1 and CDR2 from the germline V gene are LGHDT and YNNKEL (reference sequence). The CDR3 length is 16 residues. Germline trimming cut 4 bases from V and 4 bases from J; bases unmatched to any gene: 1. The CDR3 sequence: CASSPGLAGGYNEQFF. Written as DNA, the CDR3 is TGTGCCAGCAGCCCGGGACTAGCGGGGGGGTACAATGAGCAGTTCTTC.

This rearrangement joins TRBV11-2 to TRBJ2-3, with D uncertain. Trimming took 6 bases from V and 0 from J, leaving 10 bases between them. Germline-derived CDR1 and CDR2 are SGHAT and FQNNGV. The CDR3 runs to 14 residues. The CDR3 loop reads CASSYSPSTDTQYF. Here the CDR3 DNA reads TGTGCCAGCAGTTACTCACCAAGCACAGATACGCAGTATTTT.